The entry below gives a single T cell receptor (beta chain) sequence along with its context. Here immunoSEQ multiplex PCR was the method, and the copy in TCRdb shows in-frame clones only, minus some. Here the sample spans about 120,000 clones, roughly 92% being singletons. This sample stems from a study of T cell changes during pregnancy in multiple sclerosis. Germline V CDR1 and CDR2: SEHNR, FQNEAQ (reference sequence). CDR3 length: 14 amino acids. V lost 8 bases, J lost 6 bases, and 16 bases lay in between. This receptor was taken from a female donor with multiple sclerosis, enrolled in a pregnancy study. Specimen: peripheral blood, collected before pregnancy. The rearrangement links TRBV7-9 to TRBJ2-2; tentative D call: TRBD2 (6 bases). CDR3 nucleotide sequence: TGTGCCAGCGGAGGGTGGAAGGGACCCGGGGAGCTGTTTTTT. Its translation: CASGGWKGPGELFF.